This T cell receptor (beta chain) comes out of a study of T-cell reconstitution after alpha-beta-depleted transplantation in children. Only a few counts were recorded for this clonotype. The target antigen is unknown. Unique molecular identifiers were used to barcode this TCRbeta library. TCRdb passed the PCR reads through MiXCR, listing each CDR3 protein once. This table has about 350,000 distinct CDR3 sequences, around 16% appearing once. Study findings and constraints: Some patients' high day-60 TCRbeta diversity was attributed to recipient cells surviving conditioning. Roughly two months post-transplant, alpha-beta T cells reportedly originated from several hundred graft clones that had expanded. Most T-cell counts and diversity one year after the transplant came from T cells that were newly produced.

The sequencing here drew on PBMCs, mostly from graft donor cells, taken 360 days after TCRalphabeta/CD19-depleted stem cell transplant. This sequence originates from a male patient aged 2 to 10 who had a stem cell transplant for acute lymphoblastic leukemia, so the T cells may come from the graft donor.

CDR3 DNA sequence: TGCGCCAGCAGCCAAGCTCCTCCGGGGGCTACAGATACGCAGTATTTT. Its translation is CASSQAPPGATDTQYF. V and J are TRBV4-3 and TRBJ2-3; either TRBD1 or TRBD2 may supply D (6 bases each). The CDR3 extends over 16 amino acids. The V gene lost 1 base and the J gene lost 3 bases, with 14 bases spanning the gap. CDR1 is LGHNA, CDR2 YSLEER, per germline.